This TCR beta chain was observed in a study of cytomegalovirus exposure and HLA in healthy donors. Overall study results and limits: Sequences of the TCR beta chain were said to predict the HLA-A and HLA-B alleles of most subjects accurately.

The primer mix had 60 Vbeta and 13 Jbeta primers. In the source study's methods: Later reanalysis found about 78 million unique TCR beta chains, 10 million to 12 million of them shared. Produced via immunoSEQ multiplex PCR; TCRdb's table is partial and in-frame only. That table gives V, J and clone size, and the DNA gave D and trimming. The repertoire holds about 110,000 clones, with nearly 80% as singletons. A single count supports this clone. The antigen is undetermined. Sequencing was performed on PBMCs. This TCR was recovered from a woman aged 25 to 39 in good health and CMV-seronegative.

The CDR3, as DNA: TGTGCCTGGAGTGTATCACAGGGGATTCAGCCCCAGCATTTT. Its translation: CAWSVSQGIQPQHF. The genes are TRBV30 and TRBJ1-5; 7 bases line up with TRBD1. CDR3 length equals 14 residues. The germline CDR1 and CDR2 sequences are GTSNPN and SVGIG (reference sequence). J gave up 6 bases and V 0 bases, and 5 bases lay outside the gene matches. The full variable domain, completed using reference TRBV30 and TRBJ1-5, is SQTIHQWPATLVQPVGSPLSLECTVEGTSNPNLYWYRQAAGRGLQLLFYSVGIGQISSEVPQNLSASRPQDRQFILSSKKLLLSDSGFYLCAWSVSQGIQPQHFGDGTRLSIL.